This is a list of T cell receptor beta chains from one sample in a study of T cells after somatic rescue of genetic block. Method: immunoSEQ multiplex PCR; TCRdb's copy keeps in-frame clones and lacks some. The repertoire includes about 67,000 clones, roughly nine tenths of them detected once, and about 2.9% sits in the top ten. Sequenced sample: peripheral blood mononuclear cells (PBMCs). The receptors were gathered from a man between 35 and 55 years old. Both conserved end residues are part of each CDR3. A D gene is named only where the DNA matches it firmly.

TRBV5-1	TRBJ1-2	NA	CASRWENYGYTF	TGCGCCAGCAGGTGGGAGAACTATGGCTACACCTTC
TRBV28	TRBJ2-3	TRBD2	CASSPPSGRAPDTQYF	TGTGCCAGCAGCCCACCTAGCGGGAGGGCCCCAGATACGCAGTATTTT
TRBV11-3	TRBJ2-1	TRBD2	CASSLDGRGGLDEQFF	TGTGCCAGCAGCTTAGATGGGCGGGGGGGCCTTGATGAGCAGTTCTTC
TRBV11-2	TRBJ1-2	NA	CASSLAVTGGGYTF	TGTGCCAGCAGCTTAGCGGTCACAGGTGGGGGCTACACCTTC
TRBV30	TRBJ1-1	NA	CAWSMLPRLSEVSQAFF	TGTGCCTGGAGCATGCTGCCGAGACTCAGCGAGGTTTCTCAAGCTTTCTTT
TRBV11-2	TRBJ2-7	TRBD2	CASSPGGSSYEQYF	TGTGCCAGCAGCCCCGGGGGGTCCTCCTACGAGCAGTACTTC
TRBV19	TRBJ2-1	TRBD2	CASSTSGTSGRASNEQFF	TGTGCCAGTAGTACATCCGGGACTAGCGGGAGGGCCAGTAATGAGCAGTTCTTC
TRBV6-6	TRBJ1-6	NA	CAASRRWDSPLHF	TGTGCCGCCAGCCGCCGTTGGGATTCACCCCTCCACTTT
TRBV19	TRBJ2-7	NA	CASSPYEQYF	TGTGCCAGTAGTCCCTACGAGCAGTACTTC
TRBV5-4	TRBJ2-1	NA	CASSDNNEQFF	TGTGCCAGCAGCGACAACAATGAGCAGTTCTTC